This T cell receptor (beta chain) derives from a study of shared clonotypes between healthy human individuals. The table came from immunoSEQ multiplex PCR; TCRdb's copy has only in-frame clones and leaves some out. The sample lists about half a million clones; 79% were seen once. Losses at the gene ends were 5 bases for V and 2 bases for J; bases not matched to a gene: 5. The germline gives CDR1 SGHTA, CDR2 FQGTGA. The CDR3 runs 15 residues. J is TRBJ2-3 and V is TRBV7-3; 9 bases fit TRBD2. Sample: PBMCs. This TCR derives from a woman in her thirties or forties in good health. Some clones in this sample may be carry-over from other donors' samples. CDR3 loop: CASSRAGGTTDTQYF. The CDR3 DNA reads TGTGCCAGCAGCCGAGCGGGAGGTACCACAGATACGCAGTATTTT.